The next 26 T cell receptor beta chains were all read from a single sample in a study of radiotherapy plus CTLA-4 blockade in lung cancer. Repertoires were generated with immunoSEQ multiplex PCR, while TCRdb's copy carries only in-frame clones and drops some. Counted here are 70,000 to 90,000 clones, 60% to 85% occurring once; the ten biggest clones make up approximately 22%. The input for sequencing was peripheral blood, taken from a patient treated with radiotherapy plus ipilimumab. The source is a human donor with non-small cell lung cancer whose response to radiotherapy plus ipilimumab could not be evaluated. Some clones in this sample may be carry-over from other donors' samples.

This clone was counted once. The identical CDR3 is also encoded by other nucleotide sequences in the sample. The V and J genes are TRBV5-1 and TRBJ2-3, with 7 nucleotides matching TRBD2. CDR1 is SGHRS, CDR2 YFSETQ, per germline. V shed 2 bases and J 1 base; nucleotides not matched to a gene: 4. CDR3 length equals 15 residues. In DNA, the CDR3 is TGCGCCAGCAGCTTATTAGCGGGTGGCACAGATACGCAGTATTTT. Translated, it gives CASSLLAGGTDTQYF.

This sequence joins TRBV7-2 and TRBJ2-5, with 11 bases identical to TRBD1. The J call is doubtful: the DNA matches TRBJ2-7 better. Germline-derived CDR1 and CDR2 are SGHTA and FQGNSA. This CDR3 is 15 amino acids long. The CDR3, as DNA: TGTGCCAGCAGCCTCGGGACAGGGGGCTCCTACGAGCAGTACTTC. Encoded protein: CASSLGTGGSYEQYF.

This chain connects TRBV29-1 to TRBJ1-1; 10 nucleotides line up with TRBD1. The germline V gene encodes CDR1 SQVTM and CDR2 ANQGSEA. The V segment lost 5 bases and the J segment 1 base; nucleotides outside the gene matches: 7. This CDR3 has 15 residues. CDR3 loop: CSVYRTGGTNTEAFF. In nucleotides, the CDR3 is TGCAGCGTTTACCGGACAGGGGGGACGAACACTGAAGCTTTCTTT.

The chain couples TRBV19 to TRBJ1-5, with D unresolved. CDR1 is LNHDA, CDR2 SQIVND, per germline (reference sequence). CDR3 size: 12 residues. Trimming took 5 bases from V and 5 from J, leaving 7 bases between them. The CDR3 spells CASSEADQPQHF. In DNA form, the CDR3 reads TGTGCCAGTAGTGAGGCTGATCAGCCCCAGCATTTT.

The chain combines TRBV18 with TRBJ1-2, with 8 bases matching TRBD1. The CDR3 extends over 14 amino acids. Looked up from germline, CDR1 is KGHSH and CDR2 is LQKENI. The trim removed 3 bases at V and 3 bases at J, leaving 3 bases unmatched. As DNA, the CDR3 is TGTGCCAGCTCACCCCAGGGGGCAGACTATGGCTACACCTTC. Protein sequence: CASSPQGADYGYTF.

This chain uses TRBV9 with TRBJ1-1, with 7 nucleotides matching TRBD1. CDR3 size: 18 residues. The V gene end was trimmed by 7 bases and the J gene end by 0 bases; junction bases not matched to a gene: 18. Germline values: CDR1 SGDLS, CDR2 YYNGEE. DNA of the CDR3: TGTGCCAGCGCCCTTTACCGACAGGGCCCCCCGGTGAACACTGAAGCTTTCTTT. Its translation: CASALYRQGPPVNTEAFF. Combining the CDR3 with reference TRBV9 and TRBJ1-1 gives the whole variable domain DSGVTQTPKHLITATGQRVTLRCSPRSGDLSVYWYQQSLDQGLQFLIQYYNGEERAKGNILERFSAQQFPDLHSELNLSSLELGDSALYFCASALYRQGPPVNTEAFFGQGTRLTVV.

The genes are TRBV5-1 and TRBJ1-1, with D possibly being TRBD1 (6 bases). The CDR3 has 14 amino acids. Germline V gives CDR1 SGHRS, CDR2 YFSETQ. With 0 bases removed from V and 5 bases from J, the gap between germline ends came to 11 bases. The CDR3 spells CASSLGDQGTEAFF. The DNA for the CDR3 is TGCGCCAGCAGCTTGGGGGACCAGGGGACTGAAGCTTTCTTT.

A word on this clone: Mismatch with germline at one junction end may stem from a read error. The genes are TRBV6-6 and TRBJ2-7; perhaps TRBD1 as D (6 bases). The germline gives CDR1 MNHNY, CDR2 SVGAGI (reference sequence). The CDR3 runs 14 residues. The CDR3 loop reads CASSDSQGTYEQYF. The CDR3 DNA is TGTGCCAGCAGTGACTCACAGGGAACCTACGAGCAGTACTTC.

The chain recombines TRBV5-1 with TRBJ2-7; TRBD1 agrees at 10 bases. The CDR3 has 16 residues. The trim removed 0 bases at V and 5 bases at J, leaving 8 bases unmatched. From germline, CDR1 is SGHRS and CDR2 YFSETQ. The CDR3 sequence: CASSLVWRQGANEQYF. CDR3 nucleotides: TGCGCCAGCAGCTTGGTATGGAGACAGGGGGCCAACGAGCAGTACTTC.

Only one count was recorded for this clone. The chain links TRBV4-2 to TRBJ1-2; TRBD1 might be the D (5 bases). The CDR3 contains 14 residues. In germline, CDR1 is LGHNA, CDR2 YNFKEQ. Trimming stripped 1 base from V and 8 bases from J, with 14 bases between. The chain's CDR3 is CASSQVPGESGYTF. The DNA of the CDR3 is TGTGCCAGCAGCCAAGTCCCGGGGGAGAGCGGCTACACCTTC.

The chain couples TRBV6-6 to TRBJ2-7; TRBD2 might be the D (6 bases). Trimming shortened V by 2 bases and J by 2 bases, and 13 bases separated the two germline ends. This CDR3 has 15 amino acids. Germline values: CDR1 MNHNY, CDR2 SVGAGI (reference sequence). The CDR3 reads CASSYGAGQTYEQYF. In nucleotides, the CDR3 is TGTGCCAGCAGTTACGGAGCGGGTCAGACCTACGAGCAGTACTTC.

This clone was detected only a few times. V gene TRBV6-5 combines with J gene TRBJ2-7; D is ambiguous. The CDR3 loop spans 15 amino acids. V was clipped by 0 bases and J by 2 bases, with 11 bases between them. CDR1 is MNHEY and CDR2 is SVGAGI in the germline V gene. CDR3 protein: CASSYSRGDPYEQYF. CDR3 DNA: TGTGCCAGCAGTTACTCCCGTGGAGACCCCTACGAGCAGTACTTC.

The CDR3 DNA follows: TGTGCCAGCCTATACAGGGGGAGCTCTGGAAACACCATATATTTT. Amino acids: CASLYRGSSGNTIYF. The chain couples TRBV28 to TRBJ1-3, with 8 bases matching TRBD1. The V segment lost 8 bases and the J segment 0 bases; nucleotides outside the gene matches: 6. In germline, CDR1 is MDHEN, CDR2 SYDVKM. This CDR3 has 15 residues.

The chain combines TRBV18 with TRBJ2-3; the match to TRBD2 covers 11 bases. The CDR3 has 18 amino acids. Trimming cost V 2 bases and J 1 base; bases outside gene matches: 8. Germline V gives CDR1 KGHSH, CDR2 LQKENI. CDR3 in DNA: TGTGCCAGCTCACCAGGCGGGCTAGCGGGGGGTCGCACAGATACGCAGTATTTT. Protein: CASSPGGLAGGRTDTQYF.

V usage is TRBV4-3 and J usage is TRBJ2-3, with 8 bases identical to TRBD1. V dropped 0 bases and J dropped 1; count of bases not matched to a gene: 3. The CDR3 totals 16 residues. CDR1 is LGHNA, CDR2 YSLEER, per germline. The CDR3 loop reads CASSQEPTGGTDTQYF. CDR3 nucleotides: TGCGCCAGCAGCCAAGAACCGACAGGGGGCACAGATACGCAGTATTTT.

The chain uses TRBV5-1 and TRBJ2-7, with 9 bases lining up with TRBD1. The CDR3 spans 14 residues. Trimming at V came to 3 bases and at J to 5 bases, leaving 6 bases not matched to a gene. Germline lookup yields CDR1 SGHRS and CDR2 YFSETQ. CDR3 protein: CASSSGTGIDEQYF. CDR3 DNA: TGCGCCAGCAGCTCCGGGACAGGGATAGACGAGCAGTACTTC.

V gene TRBV7-2 combines with J gene TRBJ1-3, with 7 bases matching TRBD1. V shed 6 bases and J 0 bases; nucleotides not matched to a gene: 5. CDR1 and CDR2 (germline): SGHTA, FQGNSA. CDR3 length equals 15 residues. CDR3 loop: CASRPRDSSGNTIYF. The CDR3 nucleotides read TGTGCCAGCAGACCTCGGGACAGCTCTGGAAACACCATATATTTT.

The V gene is TRBV29-1, the J gene TRBJ2-3, with D tentatively TRBD2 (6 bases). The germline CDR1 and CDR2 sequences are SQVTM and ANQGSEA. This CDR3 has 14 amino acids. Trimming left V 8 bases short and J 2 bases short, with 17 bases between. The CDR3 protein is CSLWSGEDTDTQYF. The DNA of the CDR3 is TGCAGCCTATGGTCGGGGGAAGACACAGATACGCAGTATTTT.

This chain uses TRBV6-1 with TRBJ2-4, with a tentative D call TRBD1 (7 bases). This CDR3 contains 12 residues. V was cut by 3 bases and J by 9 bases, with 9 bases left in between. CDR1 is MNHNS and CDR2 is SASEGT in the germline V gene. The CDR3 loop reads CASSDQGGIQYF. CDR3 nucleotides: TGTGCCAGCAGTGACCAGGGGGGCATTCAGTACTTC.

The chain couples TRBV6-1 to TRBJ2-7; D not certain. Trimming took off 6 bases at V and 6 bases at J, with 12 bases between the two ends. This CDR3 is built from 12 residues. Looked up from germline, CDR1 is MNHNS and CDR2 is SASEGT. In DNA form, the CDR3 reads TGTGCCAGCAGGTACACCCATCCCGAGCAGTACTTC. It is translated as CASRYTHPEQYF.

Remarks on this clone: At one end, the junction sequence differs from germline, possibly due to a read error. The rearrangement joins TRBV19 to TRBJ1-5; 10 positions match TRBD1. CDR3 size: 14 residues. Germline V CDR1 and CDR2: LNHDA, SQIVND (reference sequence). The CDR3 DNA reads as TGTGCCAGTACCCTGACAGGGGGCAAGCAGCCCCAGCATTTT. This encodes CASTLTGGKQPQHF.

The rearrangement uses TRBV27 and TRBJ2-3; D unclear. Trimming stripped 3 bases from V and 1 base from J, with 11 bases between. This CDR3 has 15 amino acids. CDR1 and CDR2 from the germline V gene are MNHEY and SMNVEV (reference sequence). This CDR3 is CASSLGASGTDTQYF. The CDR3 region has the DNA TGTGCCAGCAGTTTGGGCGCTTCGGGCACAGATACGCAGTATTTT.

The V call is TRBV6-5, the J call TRBJ2-2; TRBD2 might be the D (6 bases). The germline V gene encodes CDR1 MNHEY and CDR2 SVGAGI. The CDR3 has 16 residues. V was pared by 4 bases and J by 3 bases, with 15 bases between. The CDR3 DNA follows: TGTGCCAGCAGTTTGGCGGGCCCGGGGGACACCGGGGAGCTGTTTTTT. This gives the protein CASSLAGPGDTGELFF.

This sequence joins TRBV5-4 and TRBJ2-7, with D maybe TRBD2 (5 bases). The CDR3 consists of 12 residues. CDR1 is SGHNT, CDR2 YYREEE, per germline (reference sequence). Deletions cut 2 bases from V and 6 bases from J, with 9 bases between. The CDR3 DNA reads as TGTGCCAGCAGCTTCCGGGGTGGCGAGCAGTACTTC. Translated: CASSFRGGEQYF.

The CDR3 region has the DNA TGTGCCACCAGCAGTTTCCAGGGGCCCTCTAGCACAGATACGCAGTATTTT. Protein sequence: CATSSFQGPSSTDTQYF. The chain carries TRBV15 and TRBJ2-3, with D possibly TRBD1 on 6 matching bases. V was clipped by 3 bases and J by 0 bases, with 16 bases between them. The CDR3 loop spans 17 amino acids. The germline V gene encodes CDR1 LNHNV and CDR2 YYDKDF (reference sequence).

This chain links TRBV7-9 with TRBJ2-5; TRBD1 is a possible D gene (6 bases). The V end was cut by 4 bases, the J end by 5 bases, with 17 bases between. Germline V lookup: CDR1 SEHNR, CDR2 FQNEAQ (reference sequence). The CDR3 loop spans 15 amino acids. The CDR3 DNA follows: TGTGCCAGCAGCTCAAAAGGGACACCAGGGGAGACCCAGTACTTC. It yields the protein CASSSKGTPGETQYF.